These T cell receptor beta chains were read from a single sample in a study of neurological immune-mediated disorders. One entry per CDR3 protein, called by TCRdb with MiXCR from the 5' RACE reads. The table shows under 35,000 distinct CDR3 sequences, with about an eighth occurring only once. Sample: CD4+ T cells from blood. The source of these receptors is a female donor with HTLV-1-associated myelopathy (HAM/TSP). Both conserved end residues are part of each CDR3. Fields, in order: D gene, J gene, clone size, CDR3 length, V gene, CDR3 DNA, CDR3 protein. The D gene is left open where the match is weak. Size is omitted from some rows. Given values are once, few, many or a class for expanded clones.

>.|TRBJ2-1|many|13|TRBV6-2/TRBV6-3
TGTGCCAGCAGGACACAGGGGAGGAATGAGCAGTTCTTC
CASRTQGRNEQFF
>TRBD1|TRBJ2-4|many|14|TRBV6-1
TGTGCCAGCAGTGAATCGCAGGGGGCATACATTCAGTACTTC
CASSESQGAYIQYF
>TRBD1|TRBJ2-4|many|13|TRBV5-1
TGCGCCAGCAGCCTGGACAGGCCCAACATTCAGTACTTC
CASSLDRPNIQYF
>.|TRBJ1-2|many|13|TRBV7-9
TGTGCCAGCAGCCCTATAGCTAACTATGGCTACACCTTC
CASSPIANYGYTF
>.|TRBJ1-3|many|16|TRBV3-1
TGTGCCAGCAGCCAAGCCCTATCGGGCTCCGGAAACACCATATATTTT
CASSQALSGSGNTIYF
>.|TRBJ2-1|.|14|TRBV7-2
TGTGCCAGCAGCTTAGTTCCCGTTTACAATGAGCAGTTCTTC
CASSLVPVYNEQFF
>.|TRBJ2-2|many|14|TRBV3-1
TGTGCCAGCAGCCAAGTGAGAGGGATAGGGGAGCTGTTTTTT
CASSQVRGIGELFF
>.|TRBJ2-1|many|12|TRBV20-1
TGCAGTGCCAGGAGCGTTTACAATGAGCAGTTCTTC
CSARSVYNEQFF
>TRBD2|TRBJ2-5|many|14|TRBV20-1
TGCAGTGCCCAGCGGGGGGGCCGAGAAGAGACCCAGTACTTC
CSAQRGGREETQYF
>.|TRBJ2-1|many|14|TRBV20-1
TGCAGTGCTAGGCCCATAGCGGATTACAATGAGCAGTTCTTC
CSARPIADYNEQFF
>.|TRBJ1-2|many|13|TRBV5-1
TGCGCCAGCAGGGCCGACAGAAACTATGGCTACACCTTC
CASRADRNYGYTF
>TRBD2|TRBJ2-1|many|16|TRBV9
TGTGCCAGCAGCCCCCGCCGGGAGGTTGCCTACAATGAGCAGTTCTTC
CASSPRREVAYNEQFF
>.|TRBJ2-3|many|13|TRBV18
TGTGCCAGCTCACCATCTAGCACAGATACGCAGTATTTT
CASSPSSTDTQYF
>.|TRBJ2-7|many|12|TRBV20-1
TGCAGTGCTAGCAGGAGTGCTGGCGAGCAGTACTTC
CSASRSAGEQYF
>.|TRBJ2-2|many|13|TRBV20-1
TGCAGTGCTAGACCCCCGGGAACAGGGGAGCTGTTTTTT
CSARPPGTGELFF